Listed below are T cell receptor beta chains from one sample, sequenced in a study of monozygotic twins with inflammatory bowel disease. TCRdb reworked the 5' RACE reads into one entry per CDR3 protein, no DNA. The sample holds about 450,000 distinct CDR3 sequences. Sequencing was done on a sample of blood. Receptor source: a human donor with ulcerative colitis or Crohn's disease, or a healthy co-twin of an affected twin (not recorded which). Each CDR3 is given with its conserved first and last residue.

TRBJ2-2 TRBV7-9 CASSGTGGSNTGELFF
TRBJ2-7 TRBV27 CASSSGTNLYEQYF
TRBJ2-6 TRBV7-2 CASSLALAGGPYSGANVLTF
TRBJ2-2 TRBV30 CAWSLGFGTGELFF
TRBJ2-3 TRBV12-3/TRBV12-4 CASSSDTDYTDTQYF
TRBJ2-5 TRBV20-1 CSADRGTSGQETQYF
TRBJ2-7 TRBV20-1 CSARDRTSPYEQYF
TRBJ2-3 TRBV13 CASSFSYGTGVVDTQYF
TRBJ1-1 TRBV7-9 CASSFGLSTEAFF
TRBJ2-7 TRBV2 CASSMGLDRYEQYF
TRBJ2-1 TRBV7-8 CASSQRRGQNNEQFF
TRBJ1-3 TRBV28 CASSPGQLNTIYF
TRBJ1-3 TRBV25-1 CASSAPIGVGNTIYF
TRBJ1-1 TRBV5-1 CASSPRQGSTEAFF
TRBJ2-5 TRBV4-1 CASSRTGVSQETQYF